The text below deals with one T cell receptor (beta chain). The data are from a study of T cell changes during pregnancy in multiple sclerosis. V shed 0 bases and J 4 bases; nucleotides not matched to a gene: 9. Germline V gene sequence: CDR1 MGHRA, CDR2 YSYEKL. The CDR3 is made up of 18 amino acids. The data were produced by immunoSEQ multiplex PCR, yet TCRdb's version contains in-frame clones alone and is incomplete. The sample lists roughly 53,000 clones; more than 90% were seen once. The TCR comes from a female donor with multiple sclerosis, enrolled in a pregnancy study. This chain connects TRBV4-1 to TRBJ2-2; 9 bases fit TRBD2. The sequencing here drew on CD8+ T cells from peripheral blood mononuclear cells, taken before pregnancy. CDR3 amino acids: CASSQEPGAGGITGELFF. CDR3 DNA: TGCGCCAGCAGCCAAGAGCCGGGGGCGGGGGGGATCACCGGGGAGCTGTTTTTT.